The table lists the clone carrying this T cell receptor (beta chain) with a count of one. Its antigen is as yet unknown. These donors were members of the approximately 110-subject validation cohort, a group separate from the roughly 670-subject first cohort. Method: immunoSEQ multiplex PCR; TCRdb's copy keeps in-frame clones and lacks some. The data show about 140,000 clones, around nine tenths seen once. The sample originates from a study of cytomegalovirus exposure and HLA in healthy donors. Study background: The roughly 670 first-cohort repertoires shared a platform with the 110 or so validation repertoires, as reported in a later analysis. Regarding the study as a whole: Among the CMV-associated chains, a few were confirmed in vitro as specific for CMV antigens. Diagnosis of cytomegalovirus status made by the classifier reportedly showed high specificity and sensitivity.

CDR1 is SGHVS and CDR2 is FQNEAQ in the germline V gene. The J segment lost 7 bases and the V segment lost 3 bases, leaving 9 bases of the junction unmatched. The CDR3 length is 16 residues. What was sequenced was PBMCs. The rearrangement joins TRBV7-8 to TRBJ2-2; 9 nucleotides line up with TRBD2. The TCR was taken from a man between 18 and 35 years old in good health and CMV-seropositive. The DNA of the CDR3 is TGTGCCAGCAGCTTCGGGACTAGCCCTCGGGACGGGGAGCTGTTTTTT. Residues: CASSFGTSPRDGELFF.